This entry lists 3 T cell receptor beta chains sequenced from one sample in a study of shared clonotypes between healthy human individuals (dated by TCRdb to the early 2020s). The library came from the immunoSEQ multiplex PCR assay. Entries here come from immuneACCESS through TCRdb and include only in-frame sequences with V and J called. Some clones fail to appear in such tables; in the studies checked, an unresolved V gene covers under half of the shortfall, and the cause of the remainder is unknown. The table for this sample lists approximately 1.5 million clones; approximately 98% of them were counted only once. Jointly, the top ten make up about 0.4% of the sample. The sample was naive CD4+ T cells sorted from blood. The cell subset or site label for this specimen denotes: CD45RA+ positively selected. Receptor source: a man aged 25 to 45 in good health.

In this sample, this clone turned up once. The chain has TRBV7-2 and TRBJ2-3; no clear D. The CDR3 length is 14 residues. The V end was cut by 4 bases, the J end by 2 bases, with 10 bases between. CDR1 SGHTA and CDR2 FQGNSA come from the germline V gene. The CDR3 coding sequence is TGTGCCAGCAGCTCACGCCAGGACACAGATACGCAGTATTTT. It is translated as CASSSRQDTDTQYF.

The DNA for the CDR3 is TGTGCCTGGAGTTCTTGGACTAGCGGGAGTTGGAGCTCCTACAATGAGCAGTTCTTC. It codes for CAWSSWTSGSWSSYNEQFF. V is TRBV30 and J is TRBJ2-1; the match to TRBD2 covers 13 bases. Germline values: CDR1 GTSNPN, CDR2 SVGIG (reference sequence). The V and J ends lost 2 bases and 0 bases, in that order; junction bases with no gene match: 10. CDR3 size: 19 residues.

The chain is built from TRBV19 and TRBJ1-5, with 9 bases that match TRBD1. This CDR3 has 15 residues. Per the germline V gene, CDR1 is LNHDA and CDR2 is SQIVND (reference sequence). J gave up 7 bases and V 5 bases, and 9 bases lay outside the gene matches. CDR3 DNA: TGTGCCAGTAGTTCCCGACAGGGGGGGAGCCAGCCCCAGCATTTT. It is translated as CASSSRQGGSQPQHF. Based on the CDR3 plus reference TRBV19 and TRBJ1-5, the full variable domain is DGGITQSPKYLFRKEGQNVTLSCEQNLNHDAMYWYRQDPGQGLRLIYYSQIVNDFQKGDIAEGYSVSREKKESFPLTVTSAQKNPTAFYLCASSSRQGGSQPQHFGDGTRLSIL.